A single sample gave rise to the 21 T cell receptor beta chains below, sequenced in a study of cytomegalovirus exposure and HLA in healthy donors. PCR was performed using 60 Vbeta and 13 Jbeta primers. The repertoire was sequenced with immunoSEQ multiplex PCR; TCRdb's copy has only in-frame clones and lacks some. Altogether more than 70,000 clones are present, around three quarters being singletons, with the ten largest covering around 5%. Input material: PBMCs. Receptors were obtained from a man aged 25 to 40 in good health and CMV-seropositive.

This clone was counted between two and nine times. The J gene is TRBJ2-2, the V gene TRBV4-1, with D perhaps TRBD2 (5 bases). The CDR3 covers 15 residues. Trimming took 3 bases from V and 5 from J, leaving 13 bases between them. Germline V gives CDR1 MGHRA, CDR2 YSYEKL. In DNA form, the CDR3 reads TGCGCCAGCAGCCACCCAAGCGGAAGTACCGGGGAGCTGTTTTTT. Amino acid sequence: CASSHPSGSTGELFF.

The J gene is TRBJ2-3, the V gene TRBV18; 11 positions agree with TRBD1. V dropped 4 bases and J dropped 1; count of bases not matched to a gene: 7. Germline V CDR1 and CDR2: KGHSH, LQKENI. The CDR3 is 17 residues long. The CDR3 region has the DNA TGTGCCAGCTCACTCACCGGGACAGGGGGTCGCACAGATACGCAGTATTTT. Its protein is CASSLTGTGGRTDTQYF. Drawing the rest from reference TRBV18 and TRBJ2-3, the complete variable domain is NAGVMQNPRHLVRRRGQEARLRCSPMKGHSHVYWYRQLPEEGLKFMVYLQKENIIDESGMPKERFSAEFPKEGPSILRIQQVVRGDSAAYFCASSLTGTGGRTDTQYFGPGTRLTVL.

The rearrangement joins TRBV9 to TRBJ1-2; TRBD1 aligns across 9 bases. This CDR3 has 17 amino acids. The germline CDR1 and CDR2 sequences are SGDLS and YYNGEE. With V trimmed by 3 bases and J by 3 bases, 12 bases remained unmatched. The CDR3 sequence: CASSDPHRGLLDYGYTF. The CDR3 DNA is TGTGCCAGCAGCGATCCGCACAGGGGGCTTCTTGACTATGGCTACACCTTC. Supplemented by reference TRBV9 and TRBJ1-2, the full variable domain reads DSGVTQTPKHLITATGQRVTLRCSPRSGDLSVYWYQQSLDQGLQFLIQYYNGEERAKGNILERFSAQQFPDLHSELNLSSLELGDSALYFCASSDPHRGLLDYGYTFGSGTRLTVV.

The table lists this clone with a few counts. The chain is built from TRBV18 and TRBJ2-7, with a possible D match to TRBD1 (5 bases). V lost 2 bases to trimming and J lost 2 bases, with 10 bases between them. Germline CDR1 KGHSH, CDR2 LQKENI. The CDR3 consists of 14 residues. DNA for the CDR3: TGTGCCAGCTCACCAGGTGTAGGGGCCTACGAGCAGTACGTC. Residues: CASSPGVGAYEQYV.

The CDR3 reads CASSERRGNSPLHF. CDR3 bases: TGTGCCAGCAGTGAAAGAAGGGGAAATTCACCCCTCCACTTT. The J gene is TRBJ1-6, the V gene TRBV2; tentatively, D is TRBD1 (5 bases). The CDR3 is 14 amino acids. Trimming removed 2 bases from V and 7 bases from J, with 9 bases in between. The V gene's germline CDR1 is SNHLY and CDR2 FYNNEI.

The DNA of the CDR3 is TGTGCCAGCAGCCAAGAGAGGGGGCTCACTGAAGCTTTCTTT. Encoded protein: CASSQERGLTEAFF. The chain employs TRBV4-2 and TRBJ1-1, with 7 bases aligning to TRBD1. There are 14 residues in the CDR3. J was trimmed by 4 bases and V by 0 bases; bases with no gene match: 2. Germline V lookup: CDR1 LGHNA, CDR2 YNFKEQ.

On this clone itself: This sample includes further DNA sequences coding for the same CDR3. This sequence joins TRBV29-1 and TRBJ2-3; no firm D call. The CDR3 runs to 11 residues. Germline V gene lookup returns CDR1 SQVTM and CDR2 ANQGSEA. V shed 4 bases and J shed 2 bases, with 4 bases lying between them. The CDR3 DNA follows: TGCAGCGTTGTACTCACAGATACGCAGTATTTT. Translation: CSVVLTDTQYF.

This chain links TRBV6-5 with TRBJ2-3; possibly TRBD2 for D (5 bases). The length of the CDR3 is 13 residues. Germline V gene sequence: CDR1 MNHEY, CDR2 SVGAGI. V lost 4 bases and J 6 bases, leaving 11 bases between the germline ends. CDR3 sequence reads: CASSSLSGDTQYF. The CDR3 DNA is TGTGCCAGCAGTTCTCTCTCGGGGGATACGCAGTATTTT.

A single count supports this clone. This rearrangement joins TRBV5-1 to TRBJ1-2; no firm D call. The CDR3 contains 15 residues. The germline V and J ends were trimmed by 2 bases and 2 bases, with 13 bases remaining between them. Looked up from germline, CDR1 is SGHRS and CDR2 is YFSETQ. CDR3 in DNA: TGCGCCAGCAGCTTTAAATCATACAGCAACTATGGCTACACCTTC. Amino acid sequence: CASSFKSYSNYGYTF.

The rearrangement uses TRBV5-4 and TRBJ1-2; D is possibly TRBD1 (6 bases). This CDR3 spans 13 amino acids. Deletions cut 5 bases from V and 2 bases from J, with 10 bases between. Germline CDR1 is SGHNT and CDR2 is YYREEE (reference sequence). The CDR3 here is CASRSGQNYGYTF. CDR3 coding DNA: TGTGCCAGCAGATCTGGACAGAACTATGGCTACACCTTC.

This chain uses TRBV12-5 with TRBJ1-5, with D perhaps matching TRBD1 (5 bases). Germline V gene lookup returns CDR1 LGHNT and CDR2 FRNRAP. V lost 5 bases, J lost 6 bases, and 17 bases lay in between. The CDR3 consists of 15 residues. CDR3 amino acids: CASGIDFGGGQPQHF. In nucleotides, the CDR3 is TGTGCTAGTGGTATAGATTTCGGGGGAGGTCAGCCCCAGCATTTT.

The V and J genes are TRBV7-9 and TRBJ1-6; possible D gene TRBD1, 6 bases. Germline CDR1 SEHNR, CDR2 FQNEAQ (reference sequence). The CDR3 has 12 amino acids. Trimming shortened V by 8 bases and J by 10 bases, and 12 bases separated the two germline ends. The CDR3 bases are TGTGCCAGCGGTGCACAGGGCTCACCCCTCCACTTT. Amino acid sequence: CASGAQGSPLHF. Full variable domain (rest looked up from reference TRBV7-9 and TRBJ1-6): DTGVSQNPRHKITKRGQNVTFRCDPISEHNRLYWYRQTLGQGPEFLTYFQNEAQLEKSRLLSDRFSAERPKGSFSTLEIQRTEQGDSAMYLCASGAQGSPLHFGNGTRLTVT.

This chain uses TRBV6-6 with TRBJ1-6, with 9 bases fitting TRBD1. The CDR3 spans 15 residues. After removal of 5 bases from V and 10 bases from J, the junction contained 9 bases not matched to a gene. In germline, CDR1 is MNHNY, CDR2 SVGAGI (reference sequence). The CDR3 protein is CASSPTGGWESPLHF. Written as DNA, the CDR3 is TGTGCCAGCAGTCCTACAGGGGGCTGGGAATCACCCCTCCACTTT.

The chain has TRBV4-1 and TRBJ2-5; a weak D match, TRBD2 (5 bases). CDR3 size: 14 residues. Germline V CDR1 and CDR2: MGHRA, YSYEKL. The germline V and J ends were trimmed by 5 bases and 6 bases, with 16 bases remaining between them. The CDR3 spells CASSGEGFRKTQYF. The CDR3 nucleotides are TGCGCCAGCAGCGGTGAGGGTTTTCGAAAGACCCAGTACTTC.

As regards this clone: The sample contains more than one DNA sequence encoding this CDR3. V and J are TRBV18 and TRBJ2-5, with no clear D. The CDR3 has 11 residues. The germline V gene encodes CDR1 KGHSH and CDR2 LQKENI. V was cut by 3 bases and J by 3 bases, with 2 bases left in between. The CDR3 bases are TGTGCCAGCTCACCCAAAGAGACCCAGTACTTC. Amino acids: CASSPKETQYF.

This CDR3 is CASSVEVWADSGNTIYF. The CDR3 DNA follows: TGTGCCAGCAGCGTAGAGGTTTGGGCAGACTCTGGAAACACCATATATTTT. The chain links TRBV9 to TRBJ1-3; D call uncertain. The germline CDR1 and CDR2 sequences are SGDLS and YYNGEE. There are 17 residues in the CDR3. V dropped 0 bases and J dropped 0 bases, with 13 bases sitting between them.

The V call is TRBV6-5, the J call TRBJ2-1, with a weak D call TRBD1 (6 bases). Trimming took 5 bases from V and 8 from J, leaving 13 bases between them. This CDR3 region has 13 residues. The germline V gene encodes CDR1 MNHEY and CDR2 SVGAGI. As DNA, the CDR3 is TGTGCCAGCAGTCCGGACAGTATCGATGAGCAGTTCTTC. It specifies CASSPDSIDEQFF.

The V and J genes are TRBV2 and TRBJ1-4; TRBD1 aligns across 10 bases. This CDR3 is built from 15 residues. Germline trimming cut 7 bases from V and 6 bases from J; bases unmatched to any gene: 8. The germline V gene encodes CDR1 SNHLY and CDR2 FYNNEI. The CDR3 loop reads CASNRDRGFDEKLFF. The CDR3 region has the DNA TGTGCCAGCAACCGGGACAGGGGATTTGATGAAAAACTGTTTTTT.

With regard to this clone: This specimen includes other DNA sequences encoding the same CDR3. CDR3 sequence (DNA): TGCGCCAGCAGTCGACGAGGGAGCACAGATACGCAGTATTTT. Its translation: CASSRRGSTDTQYF. V is TRBV5-1 and J is TRBJ2-3; D is perhaps TRBD2 (5 bases). This CDR3 is 14 amino acids long. The V end was cut by 5 bases, the J end by 0 bases, with 10 bases between. Germline CDR1 and CDR2: SGHRS and YFSETQ.

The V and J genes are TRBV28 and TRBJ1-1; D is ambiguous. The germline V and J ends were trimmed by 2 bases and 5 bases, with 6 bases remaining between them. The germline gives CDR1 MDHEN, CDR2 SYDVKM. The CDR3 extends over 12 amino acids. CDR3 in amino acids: CASSLMRTEAFF. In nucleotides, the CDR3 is TGTGCCAGCAGTTTAATGAGGACTGAAGCTTTCTTT.

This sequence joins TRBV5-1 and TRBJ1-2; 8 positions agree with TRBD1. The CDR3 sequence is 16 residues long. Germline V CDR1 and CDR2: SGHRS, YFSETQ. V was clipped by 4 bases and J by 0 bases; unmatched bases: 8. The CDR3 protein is CASSPGQGVANYGYTF. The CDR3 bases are TGCGCCAGCAGCCCTGGACAGGGCGTTGCTAACTATGGCTACACCTTC.